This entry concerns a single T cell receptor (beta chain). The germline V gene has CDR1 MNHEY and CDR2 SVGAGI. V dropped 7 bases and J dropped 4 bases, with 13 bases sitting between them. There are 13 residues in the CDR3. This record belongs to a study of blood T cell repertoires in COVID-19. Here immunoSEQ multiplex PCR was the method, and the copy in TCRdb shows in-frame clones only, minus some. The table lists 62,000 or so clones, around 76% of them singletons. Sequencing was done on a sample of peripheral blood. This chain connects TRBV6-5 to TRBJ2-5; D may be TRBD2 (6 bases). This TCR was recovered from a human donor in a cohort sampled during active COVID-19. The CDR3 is CASINYGGETQYF. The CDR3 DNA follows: TGTGCCAGCATTAACTACGGGGGAGAGACCCAGTACTTC.